These T cell receptor beta chains were read from a single sample in a study of blood T cells in healthy people across ages. In TCRdb, the 5' RACE reads were re-called with MiXCR into one record per CDR3 protein. The sample records 850,000 or so distinct CDR3 sequences, under 30% being singletons. Sequencing input: blood. Receptors were obtained from a woman older than 75 in good health. CDR3s include the opening cysteine and the closing phenylalanine or tryptophan. The order of the fields is J gene, clone size, D gene, V gene, CDR3 protein, CDR3 DNA. A D gene is named only where the DNA matches it firmly. Some rows mark clone size as missing; the rest say once, few, many or name a class of expanded clone.

TRBJ1-6 NA NA TRBV20-1 CSAREGSYNSPLHF TGCAGTGCTAGAGAGGGTTCCTATAATTCACCCCTCCACTTT
TRBJ2-7 many NA TRBV6-2/TRBV6-3 CASSPAAGLGYYEQYF TGTGCCAGCAGTCCAGCCGCGGGACTGGGTTATTACGAGCAGTACTTC
TRBJ2-1 many NA TRBV7-2 CASRPRTTTFYNEQFF TGTGCCAGCAGACCAAGGACTACCACTTTCTACAATGAGCAGTTCTTC
TRBJ2-2 few NA TRBV4-3 CASSQDLKGTGELFF TGCGCCAGCAGCCAAGATTTAAAGGGAACCGGGGAGCTGTTTTTT
TRBJ1-5 many TRBD1 TRBV6-1 CASRNRGSQPQHF TGTGCCAGCAGAAACAGGGGTTCTCAGCCCCAGCATTTT
TRBJ1-1 few NA TRBV12-3/TRBV12-4 CASSTATNTEAFF TGTGCCAGCAGTACTGCGACGAACACTGAAGCTTTCTTT
TRBJ2-3 NA TRBD2 TRBV20-1 CSATSGSEGTDTQYF TGCAGTGCTACTAGCGGGAGCGAGGGCACAGATACGCAGTATTTT
TRBJ1-1 few NA TRBV6-1 CASSPQRVSTEAFF TGTGCCAGCAGTCCGCAACGGGTATCCACTGAAGCTTTCTTT
TRBJ2-3 NA NA TRBV5-1 CAGSRGGPLTDTQYF TGCGCCGGCAGCCGAGGGGGGCCTCTCACAGATACGCAGTATTTT
TRBJ2-3 many TRBD1 TRBV2 CASRHRGSGDTQYF TGTGCCAGCAGGCACAGGGGATCGGGAGATACGCAGTATTTT
TRBJ2-2 NA TRBD1 TRBV14 CASRNRGSTGELFF TGTGCCAGCAGGAACAGGGGCAGCACCGGGGAGCTGTTTTTT
TRBJ1-2 many NA TRBV7-2 CASSLVSQSGYTF TGTGCCAGCAGCTTAGTCTCCCAATCGGGCTACACCTTC
TRBJ2-7 many NA TRBV7-2 CASSRPAPSYEQYF TGTGCCAGCAGCCGCCCAGCCCCCTCCTACGAGCAGTACTTC
TRBJ1-5 NA TRBD1 TRBV18 CASSPQGANQPQHF TGTGCCAGCTCACCTCAGGGGGCGAATCAGCCCCAGCATTTT
TRBJ2-2 few TRBD1 TRBV11-3 CASSPGQGKTGELFF TGTGCCAGCAGCCCGGGACAGGGAAAAACCGGGGAGCTGTTTTTT
TRBJ2-3 few NA TRBV4-3 CASSQRPPGDTQYF TGCGCCAGCAGCCAAAGGCCCCCGGGAGATACGCAGTATTTT
TRBJ1-2 NA NA TRBV4-2 CASSRAESAYGYTF TGTGCCAGCAGCCGGGCGGAGAGTGCTTATGGCTACACCTTC
TRBJ2-1 many NA TRBV20-1 CSASRGNEQFF TGCAGTGCTAGTAGGGGGAATGAGCAGTTCTTC
TRBJ1-5 many TRBD1 TRBV12-3/TRBV12-4 CASILQTGSNQPQHF TGTGCCAGCATCCTTCAGACAGGGAGCAATCAGCCCCAGCATTTT
TRBJ1-2 NA NA TRBV6-5 CASSYKQGSIYGYTF TGTGCCAGCAGTTACAAACAGGGCAGTATCTATGGCTACACCTTC
TRBJ2-5 NA TRBD1 TRBV20-1 CSARDRDRGRETQYF TGCAGTGCTAGGGACCGGGACAGGGGGCGAGAGACCCAGTACTTC
TRBJ2-2 NA NA TRBV4-3 CASSQAGNTGELFF TGCGCCAGCAGCCAAGCAGGGAACACCGGGGAGCTGTTTTTT
TRBJ2-7 few NA TRBV6-2/TRBV6-3 CASSYSEGGKAEQYF TGTGCCAGCAGTTACTCCGAAGGGGGGAAGGCCGAGCAGTACTTC
TRBJ1-5 NA TRBD1 TRBV7-2 CASSWDRVGQPQHF TGTGCCAGCAGCTGGGACAGGGTAGGTCAGCCCCAGCATTTT
TRBJ1-2 many NA TRBV3-1 CASSQDRYGYTF TGTGCCAGCAGTCAAGACAGATATGGCTACACCTTC
TRBJ2-5 many TRBD1 TRBV7-9 CASSFPRQGQETQYF TGTGCCAGCAGCTTCCCTCGACAGGGGCAAGAGACCCAGTACTTC
TRBJ2-5 many NA TRBV12-3/TRBV12-4 CASSPNLGGRGEETQYF TGTGCCAGCAGTCCTAACCTGGGGGGCAGGGGAGAGGAGACCCAGTACTTC
TRBJ2-1 few NA TRBV3-1 CASSDGTGIKQFF TGTGCCAGCAGCGACGGTACAGGGATAAAGCAGTTCTTC
TRBJ1-5 few NA TRBV12-3/TRBV12-4 CASRKGTQPQHF TGTGCCAGCAGGAAGGGGACTCAGCCCCAGCATTTT
TRBJ1-5 many NA TRBV7-2 CASSLASSGNQPQHF TGTGCCAGCAGCTTAGCGAGTTCGGGCAATCAGCCCCAGCATTTT
TRBJ2-7 NA TRBD2 TRBV28 CASRTGTSGFYNEQYF TGTGCCAGCAGAACAGGGACTAGCGGATTCTACAATGAGCAGTACTTC
TRBJ1-5 few TRBD1 TRBV27 CASRRMTGTLWPQHF TGTGCCAGCAGAAGAATGACAGGGACTTTGTGGCCCCAGCATTTT
TRBJ2-1 many NA TRBV5-4 CASSLKEGSYNEQFF TGTGCCAGCAGCTTGAAGGAGGGGTCCTACAATGAGCAGTTCTTC
TRBJ2-5 NA NA TRBV5-6 CASSFGGIGYQETQYF TGTGCCAGCAGCTTCGGGGGTATTGGATACCAAGAGACCCAGTACTTC
TRBJ1-2 NA NA TRBV30 CASPGHANYGYTF TGTGCCTCCCCGGGACACGCTAACTATGGCTACACCTTC
TRBJ1-1 NA NA TRBV20-1 CSARPGHRAEAFF TGCAGTGCTAGACCGGGACACCGGGCTGAAGCTTTCTTT
TRBJ2-7 many NA TRBV7-2 CASSRDQDYEQYF TGTGCCAGCAGCCGGGACCAAGACTACGAGCAGTACTTC
TRBJ2-3 once NA TRBV7-3 CASSLGPSGLSTDTQYF TGTGCCAGCAGCTTGGGCCCCAGCGGGCTTAGCACAGATACGCAGTATTTT
TRBJ1-2 few TRBD1 TRBV30 CAWSGTGGYGYTF TGTGCCTGGAGTGGCACAGGGGGCTATGGCTACACCTTC
TRBJ2-1 NA TRBD1 TRBV19 CASSGGQVKETQFF TGTGCCAGTAGTGGGGGACAGGTAAAAGAGACCCAGTTCTTC
TRBJ1-4 NA NA TRBV2 CASSVLGTANEKLFF TGTGCCAGCAGTGTTTTAGGAACTGCTAATGAAAAACTGTTTTTT